This T cell receptor (beta chain) was sequenced in a study of OX40 agonist ivuxolimab in advanced cancers. The overall study: Enrollees could have had prior anti-PD-1, anti-PD-L1 or anti-CTLA-4 therapy, which over 35% had received. Whole-study results and caveats: Several nonresponders also turned out to have low normalized T-cell clonal expansion. The average count of expanded clones was higher among CD8+ T cells than among CD4+. In the 0.1-3.0 mg/kg groups, partial responders showed among the lowest expansion.

As to this clone: Its target is unknown.

Looked up from germline, CDR1 is SGDLS and CDR2 is YYNGEE. V was trimmed by 4 bases and J by 7 bases, leaving 15 bases between them. This CDR3 has 15 residues. Libraries were prepared by immunoSEQ multiplex PCR; TCRdb keeps only in-frame clonotypes and omits some of them. The sample lists 84,000 or so clones; around nine tenths were seen once. Sequencing used CD4+ or CD8+ T cells sorted from blood, obtained in a trial of the OX40 agonist ivuxolimab. The receptor was isolated from an adult with an advanced solid tumor such as melanoma, head and neck, liver or kidney cancer. V is TRBV9 and J is TRBJ1-6; D gene ambiguous. The CDR3 DNA is TGTGCCAGCAGCCCCTCCCCGGGAATAAATTCACCCCTCCACTTT. Its protein is CASSPSPGINSPLHF.